This T cell receptor (beta chain) came from a study of CD8+ T cells in alopecia areata (dated by TCRdb to between 2018 and 2020). Looking at the study overall: Treated patients were enrolled in an open-label pilot trial of oral tofacitinib at 5 to 10 mg twice daily for moderate-to-severe alopecia areata. Patients received tofacitinib for 6 to 18 months and were then followed off drug for 6 months to check for delayed response and recurrence. The SALT score, which quantifies the percentage of affected scalp surface area, was used to measure disease severity in treated patients. To study T cell clonal expansion in alopecia areata, the researchers applied high-throughput TCRbeta sequencing to both the C3H/HeJ mouse model and human patients. On the human side, TCRbeta sequencing was run on scalp tissue and on sorted CD4+ and CD8+ peripheral blood T cells from healthy controls and from alopecia areata patients with either patchy or totalis/universalis disease. Tofacitinib-treated patients had biopsies at baseline and at 4 and 24 weeks of treatment, with a later scalp biopsy in several patients. Scalp clonality was compared across normal scalp (n=4), patchy alopecia areata scalp (n=8), and alopecia totalis/universalis scalp (n=8). RNA was extracted with the PAXgene miRNA kit for fixed scalp, the miRNeasy kit for PBMCs, and the RNeasy kit for mouse skin. immunoSEQ multiplex PCR using 35 Vbeta forward primers and 13 Jbeta reverse primers was used to amplify TCRbeta CDR3 regions.

The CDR3 goes from the cysteine to the phenylalanine over 13 residues. Only the CDR3 part of the read is kept: 39 bases, read in frame from the first base. The CDR1 and CDR2 encoded by the germline V gene (reference sequence) are SEHNR and FQNEAQ. Trimming takes 8 bases from V and 4 bases from J, and the germline ends sit 11 bases apart. Library preparation employed the immunoSEQ multiplex PCR assay. To provide template for TCR sequencing, every sample had RNA extracted and reverse transcribed into cDNA. First-strand cDNA was synthesized using SuperScript III with a 2:1 mix of oligo-dT and random hexamers. A synthetic immune receptor repertoire was used to gauge amplification bias, and whatever bias remained was removed computationally. In the authors' own workflow: Raw reads were preprocessed to remove errors, and CDR3 was defined according to IMGT conventions as the region from the conserved cysteine to phenylalanine. Clonality was computed by normalizing Shannon entropy by log2 of the number of productive unique TCRs and subtracting the result from 1. Scalp TCRbeta sequences were cross-referenced with sorted blood CD4 and CD8 repertoires so that the CD4 or CD8 identity of scalp clones could be inferred. The clones in this table, taken by TCRdb from immuneACCESS, are in-frame only. Not every clone is retained; where verified, under half of the shortfall comes from an unresolved V gene, and the cause of the rest is unknown. V and J calls and clone size are as listed in that table; D and trimming were resolved from the DNA. The sample yields 130,000 to 150,000 clones; roughly four fifths were counted once. 20% to 30% of the sample lies in the top ten.

The study at large found these results: Because the treated cohort was small and had only one nonresponder, larger studies are needed to examine links between baseline CD8+ expansion and response. Unlike mouse skin, where gammadelta T cells dominate, normal human skin contains resident alphabeta T cells that get sequenced too, which complicates analysis of the scalp TCR repertoire. Tofacitinib significantly decreased scalp clonality and the number of expanded CD8+ clones among the top 100 scalp clones. Many expanded lesional clones persisted in scalp and blood during tofacitinib treatment, which may partly explain relapse after stopping treatment. Compared with mice, TCR sequences shared between patients were less clear, possibly partly because of HLA diversity across the patient population. Compared with normal scalp, lesional scalp had higher clonality and more expanded CD8+ clones, particularly in alopecia totalis/universalis, a pattern that suggests antigenic drive.

The time point label of this sample denotes: 4 weeks on oral tofacitinib. Taken with the paper, the label for treatment or condition translates to: oral pan-JAK inhibitor, 5-10 mg twice daily. Peripheral blood and lesional scalp punch biopsies were obtained from patients with alopecia areata. PBMCs were separated by density centrifugation and stained for CD3, CD4 and CD8, after which CD4+ and CD8+ T cells were sorted on a FACSAria. Regarding this clone: Its antigen is still unknown. Base quality data are lacking; no much larger clone is found one base away.

The sequence came from a human donor with alopecia areata. The V gene is TRBV7-9 and the J gene is TRBJ2-2; too little of a D gene remains to name it. This specimen consisted of CD8+ T cells sorted from blood, obtained at week 4, from a patient treated with tofacitinib. CDR3 sequence: CASFRLSTGELFF. The DNA is as follows: TGTGCCAGCTTTCGACTGTCCACCGGGGAGCTGTTTTTT.